This T cell receptor (beta chain) was sequenced for a study of T cell responses to AZD1222 COVID-19 vaccine. Sequenced by immunoSEQ multiplex PCR; TCRdb stores in-frame clones only, minus some. The sample holds around 150,000 clones; roughly 90% are singletons and the top ten take 3% to 3.5%. Notes on the study in general: Seropositive status at baseline applied to only a handful of AZD1222 recipients. Compared with day 0, the breadth and depth of the Spike-specific TCR repertoire rose significantly after two doses of AZD1222.

CDR3 length equals 16 residues. CDR1 MNHEY and CDR2 SMNVEV come from the germline V gene (reference sequence). V was clipped by 7 bases and J by 2 bases; unmatched bases: 13. Remarks on this clone: Its specificity is not known.

V usage is TRBV27 and J usage is TRBJ2-7; 8 bases map to TRBD2. The TCR sequence derives from an adult who received the AZD1222 COVID-19 vaccine. Sequencing was performed on peripheral blood, taken 28 days after the second AZD1222 dose. CDR3 region: CASTRAPSGSPYEQYF. The CDR3 bases are TGTGCCAGCACCCGGGCCCCCAGCGGGAGTCCCTACGAGCAGTACTTC.